The present T cell receptor beta chain was sequenced within a study of T cell responses to AZD1222 COVID-19 vaccine. The assay was immunoSEQ multiplex PCR, and TCRdb's table has in-frame clones only and misses some. The sample contains 150,000 to 200,000 clones, 85% to 90% of which appear only once. Germline values: CDR1 MNHEY, CDR2 SMNVEV (reference sequence). This CDR3 contains 14 residues. The V and J ends lost 1 base and 12 bases, in that order; junction bases with no gene match: 8. A word on this clone: Its antigen is currently unknown.

Overall study findings and caveats: At 160-218 and 743-854, vaccine-associated CD4 TCRs were dominant, and they spanned spike. Spike-specific TCR depth and breadth grew after two AZD1222 doses.

The genes are TRBV27 and TRBJ2-7; 11 nucleotides agree with TRBD1. The clonotype comes from an adult who received the MenACWY meningococcal vaccine as a control. The source was peripheral blood, collected 28 days after the second dose of the MenACWY control vaccine. CDR3 region: CASSLWGQGDNWYF. The CDR3 DNA sequence: TGTGCCAGCAGTTTATGGGGACAGGGGGATAATTGGTACTTC.